The 4 T cell receptor beta chains below all came from one sample that was sequenced in a study of OX40 agonist ivuxolimab in advanced cancers. The library came from the immunoSEQ multiplex PCR assay. TCRdb took over this immuneACCESS table, retaining in-frame rearrangements with V and J assigned. Such tables are incomplete; in checked studies, under half of the missing clones stem from an unresolved V gene, and the remainder is unexplained. The sample table lists approximately 59,000 clones, about 81% of them with a count of one. The biggest ten clones account for over 0.7% of the sample. Sequenced here: CD4+ or CD8+ T cells sorted from blood, sampled in a trial of the OX40 agonist ivuxolimab. These receptors were collected from an adult with an advanced solid tumor such as melanoma, head and neck, liver or kidney cancer.

The gene calls are TRBV10-2 and TRBJ2-7; tentatively, D is TRBD1 (5 bases). This CDR3 contains 15 residues. Germline-derived CDR1 and CDR2 are WSHSY and SAAADI. V lost 5 bases and J 2 bases, leaving 16 bases between the germline ends. CDR3 DNA sequence: TGCGCCAGCAGTTCCCCTGGACAAGGGGCCTACGAGCAGTACTTC. It specifies CASSSPGQGAYEQYF.

The CDR3 loop is CASSSYRGLGGELFF. The CDR3 nucleotides are TGTGCCAGCAGCTCCTACAGGGGGCTGGGCGGGGAGCTGTTTTTT. This rearrangement joins TRBV7-7 to TRBJ2-2; 9 bases align to TRBD1. V gave up 4 bases and J gave up 7 bases; unmatched junction bases: 7. CDR3 length: 15 amino acids. CDR1 SSHAT and CDR2 FNYEAQ come from the germline V gene (reference sequence).

This clone showed up just a few times. J is TRBJ2-3 and V is TRBV5-1; no reliable D call. The germline gives CDR1 SGHRS, CDR2 YFSETQ. V was shortened by 4 bases and J by 0 bases, with 3 bases between the two germline ends. The CDR3 extends over 12 amino acids. CDR3 DNA: TGCGCCAGCAGCCTTAGCACAGATACGCAGTATTTT. Protein sequence: CASSLSTDTQYF.

The rearrangement uses TRBV5-5 and TRBJ2-2; unclear D gene. V lost 4 bases and J lost 2, with 15 bases in between. The length of the CDR3 is 16 residues. Germline values: CDR1 SGHKS, CDR2 YYEKEE (reference sequence). CDR3 DNA sequence: TGTGCCAGCAGCGCCTTTCCGGTTTCCAACACCGGGGAGCTGTTTTTT. Translating gives CASSAFPVSNTGELFF.